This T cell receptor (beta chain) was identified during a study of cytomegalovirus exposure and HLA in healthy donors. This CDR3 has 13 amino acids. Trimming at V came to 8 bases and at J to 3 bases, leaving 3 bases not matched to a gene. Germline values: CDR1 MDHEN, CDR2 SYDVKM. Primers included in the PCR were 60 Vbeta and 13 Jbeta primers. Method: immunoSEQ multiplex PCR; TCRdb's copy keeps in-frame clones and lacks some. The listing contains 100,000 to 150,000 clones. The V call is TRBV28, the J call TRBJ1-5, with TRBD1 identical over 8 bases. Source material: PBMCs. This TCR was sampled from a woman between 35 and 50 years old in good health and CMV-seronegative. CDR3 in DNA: TGTGCCAGCGCGGGACAGGTCAATCAGCCCCAGCATTTT. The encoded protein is CASAGQVNQPQHF. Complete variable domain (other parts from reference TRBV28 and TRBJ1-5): DVKVTQSSRYLVKRTGEKVFLECVQDMDHENMFWYRQDPGLGLRLIYFSYDVKMKEKGDIPEGYSVSREKKERFSLILESASTNQTSMYLCASAGQVNQPQHFGDGTRLSIL.